Shown below are 15 T cell receptor beta chains from a single sample sequenced in a study of spatial heterogeneity in lung cancer. TCRdb passed the 5' RACE reads through MiXCR, listing each CDR3 protein once. The data contain 45,000 or so distinct CDR3 sequences, approximately 12% of them singletons. Time point denoted: sample taken at primary tumor resection. No cell sorting; template was whole RNA from tumor, lung tissue or PBMC. The sample was PBMCs, taken at surgery. Receptors were obtained from a female donor with early-stage non-small cell lung cancer.

This clonotype was observed many times. This rearrangement joins TRBV7-2 to TRBJ1-5, with 9 bases matching TRBD1. There are 16 residues in the CDR3. J was trimmed by 4 bases and V by 4 bases; bases with no gene match: 8. The germline CDR1 and CDR2 sequences are SGHTA and FQGNSA. The CDR3 nucleotides are TGTGCCAGCAGCTGGTCGGGACAGGGACGAAATCAGCCCCAGCATTTT. This translates into CASSWSGQGRNQPQHF.

This rearrangement joins TRBV30 to TRBJ2-7, with a weak D call TRBD2 (6 bases). Looked up from germline, CDR1 is GTSNPN and CDR2 is SVGIG (reference sequence). Trimming cost V 8 bases and J 5 bases, with 13 bases left between them. CDR3 size: 11 residues. This CDR3 reads CALGGRDEQYF. The CDR3 nucleotides are TGTGCCCTGGGGGGAAGGGACGAGCAGTACTTC.

This chain links TRBV27 with TRBJ1-5; 10 nucleotides line up with TRBD1. The V gene's germline CDR1 is MNHEY and CDR2 SMNVEV (reference sequence). This CDR3 has 14 residues. Trimming removed 5 bases from V and 2 bases from J; junction bases left unmatched: 0. CDR3 DNA sequence: TGTGCCAGCAGTGGACAGGGGGGCAATCAGCCCCAGCATTTT. Amino acid sequence: CASSGQGGNQPQHF.

The gene calls are TRBV7-9 and TRBJ1-2; D gene unclear. V was cut by 4 bases and J by 4 bases, with 10 bases left in between. This CDR3 contains 13 residues. Germline values: CDR1 SEHNR, CDR2 FQNEAQ (reference sequence). The CDR3 region has the DNA TGTGCCAGCAGCTCCGATGTGGCCTATGGCTACACCTTC. As protein: CASSSDVAYGYTF.

In its sample, this clonotype was seen a few times. Here the CDR3 DNA reads TGTGCCAGCTGTTCCGGGACAGCAAACTATGGCTACACCTTC. This gives the protein CASCSGTANYGYTF. This rearrangement joins TRBV28 to TRBJ1-2, with 7 bases aligning to TRBD1. Germline CDR1 is MDHEN and CDR2 is SYDVKM. CDR3 size: 14 residues. The V and J ends lost 8 bases and 2 bases, in that order; junction bases with no gene match: 8.

The chain carries TRBV20-1 and TRBJ1-2; 10 bases map to TRBD1. Trimming removed 5 bases from V and 5 bases from J; junction bases left unmatched: 8. Germline V lookup: CDR1 DFQATT, CDR2 SNEGSKA (reference sequence). The CDR3 sequence is 14 residues long. The CDR3 region is CSAAPDRGGYGYTF. CDR3 coding DNA: TGCAGTGCTGCCCCGGACAGGGGGGGGTATGGCTACACCTTC.

This clonotype was observed many times. This rearrangement joins TRBV7-2 to TRBJ2-3, with a weak D call TRBD2 (7 bases). This CDR3 is built from 15 residues. Germline V gives CDR1 SGHTA, CDR2 FQGNSA. Trimming took off 1 base at V and 5 bases at J, with 13 bases between the two ends. This chain's CDR3 is CASSLVGGAGDTQYF. CDR3 sequence (DNA): TGTGCCAGCAGCTTAGTTGGGGGGGCTGGAGATACGCAGTATTTT.

This clonotype was picked up a small number of times. The chain carries TRBV10-3 and TRBJ2-2, with D unclear. V lost 4 bases and J 2 bases, leaving 11 bases between the germline ends. CDR1 and CDR2 (germline): ENHRY, SYGVKD. The CDR3 runs 15 residues. The CDR3 nucleotides read TGTGCCATCAGTGGGAGCAGCTTTAACACCGGGGAGCTGTTTTTT. It is translated as CAISGSSFNTGELFF.

This clonotype was recorded many times. As DNA, the CDR3 is TGTGCCAGCAGCGCCGGGACACGAGCCAAAAACATTCAGTACTTC. Translated, it gives CASSAGTRAKNIQYF. The chain recombines TRBV5-6 with TRBJ2-4, with D possibly TRBD1 on 6 matching bases. CDR1 is SGHDT and CDR2 is YYEEEE in the germline V gene. The CDR3 sequence is 15 residues long. Trimming took off 4 bases at V and 0 bases at J, with 11 bases between the two ends.

J is TRBJ1-6 and V is TRBV27; D possibly corresponds to TRBD1 (5 bases). V was trimmed by 5 bases and J by 8 bases, leaving 13 bases between them. The CDR3 spans 14 residues. Germline loops: CDR1 MNHEY, CDR2 SMNVEV (reference sequence). CDR3 coding DNA: TGTGCCAGCAGTCGTAAGGGGCGAGATTCACCCCTCCACTTT. Encoded protein: CASSRKGRDSPLHF.

In this sample, this clonotype turned up a few times. The V call is TRBV3-1, the J call TRBJ2-3; D gene unclear. Germline V CDR1 and CDR2: LGHDT, YNNKEL (reference sequence). The length of the CDR3 is 13 residues. The germline V and J ends were trimmed by 0 bases and 5 bases, with 6 bases remaining between them. CDR3 nucleotide sequence: TGTGCCAGCAGCCAAGACCCCGGAGATACGCAGTATTTT. It encodes CASSQDPGDTQYF.

Many counts were recorded for this clonotype. The chain employs TRBV5-1 and TRBJ1-2, with no clear D. The V and J ends lost 4 bases and 1 base respectively, with 11 bases between them. CDR1 is SGHRS and CDR2 is YFSETQ in the germline V gene. The CDR3 length is 14 residues. The DNA of the CDR3 is TGCGCCAGCAGCCCAGGCGGGCTTAACTATGGCTACACCTTC. It is translated as CASSPGGLNYGYTF.

The chain carries TRBV20-1 and TRBJ1-2; no clear D. V gave up 0 bases and J gave up 4 bases, with 12 bases separating them. The CDR3 runs 14 residues. Germline V gene data show CDR1 as DFQATT and CDR2 as SNEGSKA (reference sequence). CDR3 amino acids: CSARDREGSYGYTF. CDR3 DNA: TGCAGTGCTAGAGATAGGGAGGGTTCCTATGGCTACACCTTC.

As DNA, the CDR3 is TGCGCCAGCAGCCAAGGGACCATGATAGGCAATCAGCCCCAGCATTTT. Protein sequence: CASSQGTMIGNQPQHF. This chain connects TRBV4-3 to TRBJ1-5; no definite D call. V lost 1 base, J lost 2 bases, and 12 bases lay in between. The germline gives CDR1 LGHNA, CDR2 YSLEER. There are 16 residues in the CDR3.

This clonotype showed up many times. V gene TRBV6-6 combines with J gene TRBJ1-4; D remains unclear. The germline CDR1 and CDR2 sequences are MNHNY and SVGAGI (reference sequence). CDR3 length: 16 residues. V was trimmed by 2 bases and J by 8 bases, leaving 18 bases between them. CDR3 sequence reads: CASSYPTGGAPEKLFF. CDR3 nucleotide sequence: TGTGCCAGCAGTTACCCTACCGGAGGAGCGCCCGAAAAACTGTTTTTT.